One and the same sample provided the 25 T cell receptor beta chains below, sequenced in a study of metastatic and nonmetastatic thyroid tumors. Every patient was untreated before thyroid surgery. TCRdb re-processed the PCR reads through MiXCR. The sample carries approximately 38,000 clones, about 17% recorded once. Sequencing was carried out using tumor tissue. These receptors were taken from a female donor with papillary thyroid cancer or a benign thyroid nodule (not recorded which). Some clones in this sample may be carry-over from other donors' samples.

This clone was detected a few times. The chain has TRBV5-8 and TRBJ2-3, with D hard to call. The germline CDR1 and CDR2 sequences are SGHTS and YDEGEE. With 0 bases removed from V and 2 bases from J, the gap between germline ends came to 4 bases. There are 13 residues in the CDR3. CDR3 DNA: TGTGCCAGCAGCTTGGTGTCCACAGATACGCAGTATTTT. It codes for CASSLVSTDTQYF.

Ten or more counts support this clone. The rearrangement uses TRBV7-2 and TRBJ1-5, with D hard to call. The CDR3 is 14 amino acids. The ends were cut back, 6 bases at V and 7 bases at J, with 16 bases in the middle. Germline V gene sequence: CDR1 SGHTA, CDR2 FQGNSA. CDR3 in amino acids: CASRPGGGYQPQHF. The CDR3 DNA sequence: TGTGCCAGCAGGCCAGGTGGTGGATACCAGCCCCAGCATTTT.

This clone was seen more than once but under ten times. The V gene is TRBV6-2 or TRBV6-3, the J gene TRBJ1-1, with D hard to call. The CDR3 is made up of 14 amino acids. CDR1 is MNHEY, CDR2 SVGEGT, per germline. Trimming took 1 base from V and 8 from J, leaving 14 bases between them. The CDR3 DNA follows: TGTGCCAGCAGTTACTGGCAGGTCCCACCAGAAGCTTTCTTT. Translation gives CASSYWQVPPEAFF.

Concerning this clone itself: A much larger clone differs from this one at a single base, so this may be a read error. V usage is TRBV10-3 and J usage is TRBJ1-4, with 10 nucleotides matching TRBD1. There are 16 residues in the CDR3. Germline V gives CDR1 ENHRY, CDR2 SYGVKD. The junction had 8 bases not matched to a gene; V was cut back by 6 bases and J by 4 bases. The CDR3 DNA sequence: TGTGCCATCAGGCCCGTGACAGGGGGCAGTAATGAAAAACTGTTTTTT. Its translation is CAIRPVTGGSNEKLFF.

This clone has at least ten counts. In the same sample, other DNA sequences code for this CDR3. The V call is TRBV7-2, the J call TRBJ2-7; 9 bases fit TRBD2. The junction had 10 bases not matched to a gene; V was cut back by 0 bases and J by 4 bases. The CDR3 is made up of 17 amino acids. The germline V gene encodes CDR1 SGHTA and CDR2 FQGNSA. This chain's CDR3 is CASSLATPGTSMYEQYF. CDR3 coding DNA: TGTGCCAGCAGCTTAGCCACCCCCGGGACTAGCATGTACGAGCAGTACTTC.

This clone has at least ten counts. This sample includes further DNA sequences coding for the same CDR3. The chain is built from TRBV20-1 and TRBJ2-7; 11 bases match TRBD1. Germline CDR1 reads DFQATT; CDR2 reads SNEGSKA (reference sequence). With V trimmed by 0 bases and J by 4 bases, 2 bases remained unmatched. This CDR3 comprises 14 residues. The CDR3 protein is CSARDGQGAYEQYF. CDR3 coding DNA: TGCAGTGCTAGAGATGGACAGGGGGCATACGAGCAGTACTTC.

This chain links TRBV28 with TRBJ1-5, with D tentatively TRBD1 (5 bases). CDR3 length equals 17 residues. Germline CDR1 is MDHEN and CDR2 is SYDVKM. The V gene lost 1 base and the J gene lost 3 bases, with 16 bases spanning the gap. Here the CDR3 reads CASSLSLAGPDNQPQHF. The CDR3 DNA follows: TGTGCCAGCAGTTTATCCCTAGCGGGGCCGGACAATCAGCCCCAGCATTTT.

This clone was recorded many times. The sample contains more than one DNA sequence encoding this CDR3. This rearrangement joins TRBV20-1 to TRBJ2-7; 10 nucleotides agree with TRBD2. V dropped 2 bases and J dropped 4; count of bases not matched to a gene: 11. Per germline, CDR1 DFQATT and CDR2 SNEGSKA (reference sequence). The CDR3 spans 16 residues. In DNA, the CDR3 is TGCAGTGCTAGACCTCAGGGACCGGGACTAGCGTACGAGCAGTACTTC. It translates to CSARPQGPGLAYEQYF.

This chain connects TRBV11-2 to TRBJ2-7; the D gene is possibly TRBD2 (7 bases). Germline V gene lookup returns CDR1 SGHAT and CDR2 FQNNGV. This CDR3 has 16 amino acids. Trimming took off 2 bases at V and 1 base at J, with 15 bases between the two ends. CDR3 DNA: TGTGCCAGCAGCTTAAGGGGGGGAGGTGGGTCCTACGAGCAGTACTTC. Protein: CASSLRGGGGSYEQYF.

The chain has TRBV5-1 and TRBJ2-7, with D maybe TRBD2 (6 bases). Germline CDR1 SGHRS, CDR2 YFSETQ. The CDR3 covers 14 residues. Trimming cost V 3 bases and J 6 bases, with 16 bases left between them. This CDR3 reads CASSSRTIWREQYF. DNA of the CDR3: TGCGCCAGCAGCTCGAGGACTATCTGGCGCGAGCAGTACTTC.

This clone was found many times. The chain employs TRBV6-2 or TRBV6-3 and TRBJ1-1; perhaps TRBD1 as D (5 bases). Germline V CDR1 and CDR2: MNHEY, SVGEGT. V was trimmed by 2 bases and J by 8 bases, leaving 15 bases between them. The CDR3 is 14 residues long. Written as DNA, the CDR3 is TGTGCCAGCAGTTACGGGCAGGGCCCACCAGAAGCTTTCTTT. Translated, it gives CASSYGQGPPEAFF.

CDR3 sequence: CASIPRLDGRSEEQFF. The CDR3, as DNA: TGTGCCAGCATCCCCAGGTTGGACGGGAGGTCCGAGGAGCAGTTCTTC. J is TRBJ2-1 and V is TRBV11-2; 7 positions match TRBD2. In germline, CDR1 is SGHAT, CDR2 FQNNGV. V lost 7 bases and J lost 10; bases outside the gene matches: 19. The CDR3 is 16 amino acids. Supplemented by reference TRBV11-2 and TRBJ2-1, the full variable domain reads EAGVAQSPRYKIIEKRQSVAFWCNPISGHATLYWYQQILGQGPKLLIQFQNNGVVDDSQLPKDRFSAERLKGVDSTLKIQPAKLEDSAVYLCASIPRLDGRSEEQFFGPGTRLTVL.

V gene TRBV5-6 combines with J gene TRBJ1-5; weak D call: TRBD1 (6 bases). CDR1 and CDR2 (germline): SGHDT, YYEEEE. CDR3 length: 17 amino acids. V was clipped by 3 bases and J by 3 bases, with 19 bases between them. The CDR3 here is CASSSRGRGRDNQPQHF. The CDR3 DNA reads TGTGCCAGCAGCTCTCGGGGCAGGGGAAGGGACAATCAGCCCCAGCATTTT.

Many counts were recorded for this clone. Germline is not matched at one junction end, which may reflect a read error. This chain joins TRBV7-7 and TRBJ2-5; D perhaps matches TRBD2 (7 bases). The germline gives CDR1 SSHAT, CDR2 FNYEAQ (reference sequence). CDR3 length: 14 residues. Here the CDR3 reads CASSSAGGLETQYF. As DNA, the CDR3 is TGTGCTAGCAGCAGCGCCGGGGGGCTTGAGACCCAGTACTTC.

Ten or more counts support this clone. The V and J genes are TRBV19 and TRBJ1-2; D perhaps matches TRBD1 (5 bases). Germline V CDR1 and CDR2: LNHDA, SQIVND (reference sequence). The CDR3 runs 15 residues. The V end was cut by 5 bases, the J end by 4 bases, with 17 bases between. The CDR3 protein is CASSEARQLGYGYTF. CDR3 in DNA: TGTGCCAGTAGTGAGGCCAGACAGTTGGGCTATGGCTACACCTTC.

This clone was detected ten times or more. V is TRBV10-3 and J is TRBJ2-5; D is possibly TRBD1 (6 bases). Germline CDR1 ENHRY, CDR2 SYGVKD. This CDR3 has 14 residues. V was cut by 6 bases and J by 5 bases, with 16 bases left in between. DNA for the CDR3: TGTGCCATCAGGGACTCGCCAGGGGACGAGACCCAGTACTTC. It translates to CAIRDSPGDETQYF.

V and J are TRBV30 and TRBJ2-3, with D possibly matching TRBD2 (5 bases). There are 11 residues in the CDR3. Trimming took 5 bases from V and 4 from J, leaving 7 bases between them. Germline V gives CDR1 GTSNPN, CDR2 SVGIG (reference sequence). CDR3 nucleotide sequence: TGTGCCTGGGGGAGCGCAGATACGCAGTATTTT. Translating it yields CAWGSADTQYF.

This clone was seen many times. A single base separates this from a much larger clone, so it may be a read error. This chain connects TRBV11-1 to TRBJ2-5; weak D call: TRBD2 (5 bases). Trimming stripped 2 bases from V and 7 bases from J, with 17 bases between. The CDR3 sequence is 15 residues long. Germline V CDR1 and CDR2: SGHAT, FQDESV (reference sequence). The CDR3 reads CASSLLGARLRTQYF. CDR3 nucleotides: TGTGCCAGCAGCTTATTGGGAGCCCGACTCAGGACCCAGTACTTC.

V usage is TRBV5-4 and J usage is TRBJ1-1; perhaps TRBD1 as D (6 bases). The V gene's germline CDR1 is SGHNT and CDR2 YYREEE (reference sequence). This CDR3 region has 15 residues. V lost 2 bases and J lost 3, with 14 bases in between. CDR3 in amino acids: CASSFGGRRDTEAFF. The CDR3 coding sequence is TGTGCCAGCAGCTTCGGGGGGCGCCGGGACACTGAAGCTTTCTTT.

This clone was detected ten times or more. DNA of the CDR3: TGTGCCACCAGTGATTTCTCTGGTGGGAGACGGGAGCTGTTTTTT. Translating it yields CATSDFSGGRRELFF. V usage is TRBV24-1 and J usage is TRBJ2-2; possible D gene TRBD2, 5 bases. Trimming left V 1 base short and J 9 bases short, with 14 bases between. CDR1 and CDR2 (germline): KGHDR, SFDVKD. The CDR3 contains 15 residues.

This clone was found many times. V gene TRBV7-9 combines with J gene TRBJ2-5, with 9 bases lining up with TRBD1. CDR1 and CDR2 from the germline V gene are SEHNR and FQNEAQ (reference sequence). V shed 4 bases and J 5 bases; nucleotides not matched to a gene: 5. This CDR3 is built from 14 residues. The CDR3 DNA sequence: TGTGCCAGCAGCTATAGGACAGGGGTCGAGACCCAGTACTTC. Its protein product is CASSYRTGVETQYF.

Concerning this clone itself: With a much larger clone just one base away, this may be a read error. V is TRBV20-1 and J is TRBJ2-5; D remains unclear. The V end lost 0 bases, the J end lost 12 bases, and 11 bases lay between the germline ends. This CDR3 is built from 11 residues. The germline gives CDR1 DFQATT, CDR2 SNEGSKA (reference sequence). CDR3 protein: CSARELGPKYF. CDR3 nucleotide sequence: TGCAGTGCTAGAGAGCTAGGGCCCAAGTACTTC.

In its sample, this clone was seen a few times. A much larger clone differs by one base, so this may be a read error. CDR3: CASSSRIQLYSNQPQHF. The CDR3 DNA sequence: TGTGCCAGCAGTTCGCGCATACAATTATATAGCAATCAGCCCCAGCATTTT. The V gene is TRBV28, the J gene TRBJ1-5; D not resolved. Trimming stripped 4 bases from V and 0 bases from J, with 16 bases between. The CDR3 runs 17 residues. CDR1 is MDHEN and CDR2 is SYDVKM in the germline V gene.

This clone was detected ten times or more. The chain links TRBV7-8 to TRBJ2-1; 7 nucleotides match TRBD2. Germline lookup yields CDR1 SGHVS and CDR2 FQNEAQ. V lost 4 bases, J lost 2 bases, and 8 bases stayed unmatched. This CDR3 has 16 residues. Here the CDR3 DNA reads TGTGCCAGCAGCTCCTTGACTAGCCAACCCTACAATGAGCAGTTCTTC. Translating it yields CASSSLTSQPYNEQFF.

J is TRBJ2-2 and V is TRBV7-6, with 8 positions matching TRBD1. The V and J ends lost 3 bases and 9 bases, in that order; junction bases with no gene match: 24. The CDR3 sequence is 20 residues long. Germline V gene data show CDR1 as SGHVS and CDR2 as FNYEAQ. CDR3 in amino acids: CASSFPRPYPGQVCGWELFF. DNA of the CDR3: TGTGCCAGCAGCTTTCCCAGACCTTATCCGGGACAGGTTTGTGGCTGGGAGCTGTTTTTT. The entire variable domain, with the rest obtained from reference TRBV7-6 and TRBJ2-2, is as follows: GAGVSQSPRYKVTKRGQDVALRCDPISGHVSLYWYRQALGQGPEFLTYFNYEAQQDKSGLPNDRFSAERPEGSISTLTIQRTEQRDSAMYRCASSFPRPYPGQVCGWELFFGEGSRLTVL.